The clone carrying this TCR beta chain appeared many times. Its antigen remains unknown. This sample stems from a study of glioma-infiltrating T cells. General study points: Tissue and blood shared very few CDR3 sequences. Tissue-blood divergence was below expectation in non-neoplastic patients, above in gliomas.

TCR alpha and beta CDR3 regions were amplified from RNA using iRepertoire nested multiplex PCR. For one-step reverse transcription and amplification, roughly 95-450 ng of tissue mRNA or PBMC total RNA was used. Each CDR3 protein is one row after TCRdb ran MiXCR on the multiplex PCR reads. This sample has about 130,000 distinct CDR3 sequences, with 20% to 25% found just once. Germline V gene sequence: CDR1 MNHEY, CDR2 SMNVEV (reference sequence). The length of the CDR3 is 13 residues. V was clipped by 3 bases and J by 1 base, with 6 bases between them. Sequences were obtained from glioma tissue, nonneoplastic brain tissue, or PBMCs (not recorded which). The chain links TRBV27 to TRBJ1-1; D ambiguous. The TCR sequence derives from a human donor with low-grade glioma or glioblastoma, undergoing nonglioma brain surgery, or in good health (not recorded which). This CDR3 reads CASSLWQNTEAFF. CDR3 DNA sequence: TGTGCCAGCAGTTTGTGGCAGAACACTGAAGCTTTCTTT.